The 11 T cell receptor beta chains given below trace back to one sample, sequenced in a study of CD8+ T cells in alopecia areata. RNA, once extracted, was reverse transcribed into cDNA for use as the sequencing template. Libraries were prepared by immunoSEQ multiplex PCR; TCRdb keeps only in-frame clonotypes and omits some of them. The table shows some 170,000 clones, with roughly 70% occurring only once. The sample was CD8+ T cells sorted from blood, taken at week 0. These receptors originate from a human donor with alopecia areata.

The chain recombines TRBV4-1 with TRBJ2-5; D remains unclear. Trimming removed 3 bases at V and 5 bases at J, with 13 bases between. This CDR3 has 14 residues. Germline V lookup: CDR1 MGHRA, CDR2 YSYEKL. The CDR3 loop is CASSQESVAETQYF. CDR3 DNA: TGCGCCAGCAGCCAGGAGTCAGTAGCCGAGACCCAGTACTTC.

The chain couples TRBV9 to TRBJ2-7, with D unclear. Germline assignment: CDR1 SGDLS and CDR2 YYNGEE. The CDR3 contains 14 residues. Between the trimmed V and J ends, which lost 4 bases and 7 bases, there was a span of 18 bases. Written as DNA, the CDR3 is TGTGCCAGCAGCCCCGGCCCATCCACGAAAGAGCAGTACTTC. This encodes CASSPGPSTKEQYF.

The V call is TRBV11-2, the J call TRBJ2-3; 10 nucleotides align to TRBD2. V lost 1 base, J lost 5 bases, and 3 bases stayed unmatched. This CDR3 is built from 15 residues. Germline V CDR1 and CDR2: SGHAT, FQNNGV. The CDR3 loop is CASSLVASGGDTQYF. Here the CDR3 DNA reads TGTGCCAGCAGCTTAGTAGCTAGCGGGGGAGATACGCAGTATTTT.

The chain is built from TRBV30 and TRBJ2-3; D is ambiguous. With 5 bases removed from V and 1 base from J, the gap between germline ends came to 1 base. The CDR3 sequence is 10 residues long. Per the germline V gene, CDR1 is GTSNPN and CDR2 is SVGIG (reference sequence). CDR3 residues: CAWGTDTQYF. As DNA, the CDR3 is TGTGCCTGGGGCACAGATACGCAGTATTTT.

The chain recombines TRBV30 with TRBJ2-2; D remains unclear. The germline CDR1 and CDR2 sequences are GTSNPN and SVGIG (reference sequence). This CDR3 is 12 amino acids long. V was cut by 1 base and J by 2 bases, with 2 bases left in between. Here the CDR3 reads CAWSGNTGELFF. CDR3 bases: TGTGCCTGGAGTGGTAACACCGGGGAGCTGTTTTTT.

This rearrangement joins TRBV9 to TRBJ1-2; 7 positions agree with TRBD1. V dropped 3 bases and J dropped 8; count of bases not matched to a gene: 10. CDR3 length: 14 residues. Germline CDR1 and CDR2: SGDLS and YYNGEE. The CDR3 sequence is CASSENRQGEGYTF. The CDR3 DNA is TGTGCCAGCAGCGAAAACCGACAGGGTGAGGGCTACACCTTC.

This clone was seen just once. The chain joins TRBV5-1 to TRBJ2-7; D is possibly TRBD1 (6 bases). The CDR3 loop spans 14 amino acids. V was cut by 4 bases and J by 4 bases, with 15 bases left in between. The germline gives CDR1 SGHRS, CDR2 YFSETQ. The CDR3 reads CASSVGRGVYEQYF. The CDR3 DNA follows: TGCGCCAGCAGCGTCGGCAGGGGTGTATACGAGCAGTACTTC.

The rearrangement uses TRBV5-1 and TRBJ1-1; weak D call: TRBD1 (5 bases). This CDR3 region has 14 residues. Looked up from germline, CDR1 is SGHRS and CDR2 is YFSETQ. V lost 0 bases, J lost 6 bases, and 12 bases lay in between. The CDR3 sequence: CASSLDRGRAEAFF. CDR3 DNA: TGCGCCAGCAGCTTGGATCGGGGGAGAGCTGAAGCTTTCTTT.

This CDR3 reads CAIWGTASNQPQHF. DNA of the CDR3: TGTGCCATCTGGGGGACAGCGAGCAATCAGCCCCAGCATTTT. The V gene is TRBV6-1, the J gene TRBJ1-5; 7 bases are shared with TRBD1. The CDR3 covers 14 residues. The trim removed 10 bases at V and 1 base at J, leaving 7 bases unmatched. Germline V gene data show CDR1 as MNHNS and CDR2 as SASEGT.

The V gene is TRBV13, the J gene TRBJ2-1; perhaps TRBD2 as D (6 bases). This CDR3 has 16 amino acids. Trimming cost V 4 bases and J 2 bases, with 15 bases left between them. Germline V gene data show CDR1 as PRHDT and CDR2 as FYEKMQ (reference sequence). CDR3 sequence (DNA): TGTGCCAGCAGCTCCCCCCGTGGCGGGGCCTACAATGAGCAGTTCTTC. This sequence encodes CASSSPRGGAYNEQFF.

The sample holds a few counts of this clone. The rearrangement joins TRBV10-3 to TRBJ2-1, with no clear D. This CDR3 region has 12 residues. Trimming shortened V by 6 bases and J by 5 bases, and 8 bases separated the two germline ends. Germline V gives CDR1 ENHRY, CDR2 SYGVKD. Written as DNA, the CDR3 is TGTGCCATCAGGACTCTGAACAATGAGCAGTTCTTC. It specifies CAIRTLNNEQFF.